These 7 T cell receptor beta chains were all obtained from the same sample, sequenced in a study of yellow fever vaccine responses in identical twins. MiXCR, applied by TCRdb to the RT-PCR reads, yields one record per CDR3 protein. This table has 1,000 or so distinct CDR3 sequences, approximately 81% appearing once. The material was T cells from blood (PBMCs), unsorted or a sorted subset (not recorded which), obtained before or after yellow fever vaccination (not recorded which). The receptors here all came from a female donor who received the yellow fever vaccine.

The V gene is TRBV5-1, the J gene TRBJ1-2; a possible D gene is TRBD1 (6 bases). This CDR3 comprises 15 residues. With 0 bases removed from V and 5 bases from J, the gap between germline ends came to 14 bases. Germline V lookup: CDR1 SGHRS, CDR2 YFSETQ. The CDR3 bases are TGCGCCAGCAGCTTGGCGTGGGGAGGGGGTTATGGCTACACCTTC. Translating gives CASSLAWGGGYGYTF.

J is TRBJ2-3 and V is TRBV5-4, with D perhaps assigned TRBD1 or TRBD2 (5 bases each). V was shortened by 0 bases and J by 3 bases, with 11 bases between the two germline ends. The CDR3 spans 15 residues. The germline V gene has CDR1 SGHNT and CDR2 YYREEE (reference sequence). The CDR3 sequence is CASSLGGVWTDTQYF. DNA of the CDR3: TGTGCCAGCAGCTTGGGAGGGGTTTGGACAGATACGCAGTATTTT. Full variable domain (missing parts from reference TRBV5-4 and TRBJ2-3): ETGVTQSPTHLIKTRGQQVTLRCSSQSGHNTVSWYQQALGQGPQFIFQYYREEENGRGNFPPRFSGLQFPNYSSELNVNALELDDSALYLCASSLGGVWTDTQYFGPGTRLTVL.

The V call is TRBV4-1, the J call TRBJ2-1; the D gene is possibly TRBD1 (5 bases). Trimming cost V 0 bases and J 3 bases, with 9 bases left between them. The germline V gene has CDR1 MGHRA and CDR2 YSYEKL. The CDR3 is 15 residues long. CDR3 sequence: CASSQDATDYNEQFF. The CDR3 DNA reads as TGCGCCAGCAGCCAAGACGCGACAGACTACAATGAGCAGTTCTTC.

The chain is built from TRBV18 and TRBJ2-1; D is unresolved. V was clipped by 0 bases and J by 0 bases, with 6 bases between them. Germline V lookup: CDR1 KGHSH, CDR2 LQKENI. This CDR3 region has 15 residues. The DNA of the CDR3 is TGTGCCAGCTCACCACCGGAATACTCCTACAATGAGCAGTTCTTC. It translates to CASSPPEYSYNEQFF.

The chain carries TRBV6-1 and TRBJ1-1, with D unclear. V was clipped by 5 bases and J by 6 bases, with 16 bases between them. Germline CDR1 reads MNHNS; CDR2 reads SASEGT. This CDR3 is 14 amino acids long. The CDR3 loop reads CASSLDDLGAEAFF. CDR3 DNA sequence: TGTGCCAGCAGTCTCGACGACCTCGGGGCTGAAGCTTTCTTT.

J is TRBJ2-1 and V is TRBV5-1, with D unresolved. The CDR3 totals 16 residues. Trimming shortened V by 4 bases and J by 1 base, and 15 bases separated the two germline ends. The germline gives CDR1 SGHRS, CDR2 YFSETQ. CDR3 sequence (DNA): TGCGCCAGCAGCCCGCCCGGAGCTAGTTCCTACAATGAGCAGTTCTTC. This sequence encodes CASSPPGASSYNEQFF.

A single count supports this clonotype. The V gene is TRBV11-3, the J gene TRBJ2-1; D may be TRBD2 (6 bases). Trimming pared 4 bases from V and 8 bases from J, leaving 12 bases between. The germline gives CDR1 SGHNT, CDR2 YENEEA. This CDR3 contains 13 residues. The CDR3 region is CASSYGGLDEQFF. Here the CDR3 DNA reads TGTGCCAGCAGCTACGGGGGTTTGGATGAGCAGTTCTTC.